This T cell receptor (beta chain) derives from a study of beta chain features in type 1 diabetes. Study overall: Age, gender and cell yields were alike across patients and healthy donors. General study results and limits: Equally in patients and controls, PCR might preferentially amplify shorter templates. Any HLA-type effect on TCRB rearrangement remained unresolved here.

Reverse transcription of all isolated RNA meant that expressed TCRB transcripts were sequenced. Roughly 3.4 million reads per sample on average were obtained from naive, central memory and regulatory T cell samples. The data were produced by immunoSEQ multiplex PCR, yet TCRdb's version contains in-frame clones alone and is incomplete. The data show 860,000 or so clones, with roughly 15% seen just once and 0.023% held by the top ten. Between the trimmed V and J ends, which lost 6 bases and 4 bases, there was a span of 15 bases. This CDR3 comprises 14 residues. In germline, CDR1 is SGHTA, CDR2 FQGNSA. With respect to this clone: Its specificity is not known.

This chain links TRBV7-2 with TRBJ2-5; D call uncertain. Sample: naive CD4+ T cells from blood. This clonotype was sampled from a woman aged 18-35 years in good health. CDR3 sequence (DNA): TGTGCCAGCAGTAAGAGAACCGAATTAGAGACCCAGTACTTC. Its translation is CASSKRTELETQYF.